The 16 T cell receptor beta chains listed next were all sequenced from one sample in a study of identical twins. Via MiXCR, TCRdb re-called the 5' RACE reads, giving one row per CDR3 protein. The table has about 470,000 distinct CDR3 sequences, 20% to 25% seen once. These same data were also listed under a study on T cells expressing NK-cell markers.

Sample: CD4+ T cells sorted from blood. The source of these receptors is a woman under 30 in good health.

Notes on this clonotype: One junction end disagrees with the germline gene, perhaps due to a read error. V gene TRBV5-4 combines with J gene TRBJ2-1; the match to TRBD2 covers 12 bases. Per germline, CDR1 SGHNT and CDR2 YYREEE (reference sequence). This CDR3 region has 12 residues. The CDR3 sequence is CASSPSSGRALF. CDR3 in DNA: TGTGCCAGCAGCCCCTCTAGCGGGAGGGCCTTATTC.

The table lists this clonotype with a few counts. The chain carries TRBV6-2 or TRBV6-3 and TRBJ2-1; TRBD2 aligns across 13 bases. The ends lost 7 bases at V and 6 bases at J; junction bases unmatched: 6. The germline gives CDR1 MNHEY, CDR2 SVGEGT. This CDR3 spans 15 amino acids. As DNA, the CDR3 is TGTGCCAGCACCCGACTAGCGGGAGGAGGCAATGAGCAGTTCTTC. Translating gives CASTRLAGGGNEQFF.

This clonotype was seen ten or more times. CDR3 region: CSAGTSGTDTQYF. In nucleotides, the CDR3 is TGCAGTGCTGGGACTAGCGGCACAGATACGCAGTATTTT. The J gene is TRBJ2-3, the V gene TRBV20-1; the match to TRBD2 covers 10 bases. Germline V gives CDR1 DFQATT, CDR2 SNEGSKA (reference sequence). V lost 5 bases and J lost 1; bases outside the gene matches: 0. The length of the CDR3 is 13 residues.

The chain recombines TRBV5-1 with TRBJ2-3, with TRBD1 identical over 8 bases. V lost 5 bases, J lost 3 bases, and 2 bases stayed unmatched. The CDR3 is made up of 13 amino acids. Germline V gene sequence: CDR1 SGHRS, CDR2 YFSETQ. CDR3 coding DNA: TGCGCCAGCAGGGACAGGGTAACAGATACGCAGTATTTT. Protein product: CASRDRVTDTQYF.

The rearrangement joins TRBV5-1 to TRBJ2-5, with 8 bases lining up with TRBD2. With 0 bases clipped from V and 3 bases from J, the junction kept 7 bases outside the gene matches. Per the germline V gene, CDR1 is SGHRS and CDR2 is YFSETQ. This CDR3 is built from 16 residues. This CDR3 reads CASSLDRGGYKETQYF. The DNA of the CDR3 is TGCGCCAGCAGCTTGGATCGGGGGGGGTACAAAGAGACCCAGTACTTC.

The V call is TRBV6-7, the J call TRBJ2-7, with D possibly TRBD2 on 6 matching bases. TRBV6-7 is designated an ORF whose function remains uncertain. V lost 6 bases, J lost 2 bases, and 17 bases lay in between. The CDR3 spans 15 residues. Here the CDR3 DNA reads TGTGCCAGCAGAAACCGCGGGACGCCTCCCTACGAGCAGTACTTC. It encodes CASRNRGTPPYEQYF.

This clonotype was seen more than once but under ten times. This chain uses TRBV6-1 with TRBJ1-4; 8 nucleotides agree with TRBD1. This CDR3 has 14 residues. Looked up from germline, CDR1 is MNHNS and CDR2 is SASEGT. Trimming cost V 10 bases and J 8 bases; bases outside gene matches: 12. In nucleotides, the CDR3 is TGTGCCACCCGTCCGTGGACAGGGCGGGAAAAACTGTTTTTT. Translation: CATRPWTGREKLFF.

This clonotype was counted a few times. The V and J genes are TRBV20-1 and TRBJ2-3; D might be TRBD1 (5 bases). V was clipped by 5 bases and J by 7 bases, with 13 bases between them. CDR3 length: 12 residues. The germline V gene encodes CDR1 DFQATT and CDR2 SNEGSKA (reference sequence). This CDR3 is CSAPDTANTQYF. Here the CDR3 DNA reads TGCAGTGCTCCGGACACTGCAAATACGCAGTATTTT.

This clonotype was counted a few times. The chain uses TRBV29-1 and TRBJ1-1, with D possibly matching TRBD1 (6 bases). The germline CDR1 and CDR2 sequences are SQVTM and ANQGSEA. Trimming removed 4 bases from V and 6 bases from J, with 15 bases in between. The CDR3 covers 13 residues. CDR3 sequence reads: CSVGGRLIPEAFF. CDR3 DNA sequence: TGCAGCGTTGGGGGGCGACTTATCCCTGAAGCTTTCTTT.

DNA of the CDR3: TGTGCCAGCAGCTTTCTACAGGGAAGGGGCTACACCTTC. Amino acid sequence: CASSFLQGRGYTF. The chain recombines TRBV5-5 with TRBJ1-2; tentatively, D is TRBD1 (6 bases). V lost 2 bases, J lost 8 bases, and 13 bases lay in between. The CDR3 sequence is 13 residues long. CDR1 SGHKS and CDR2 YYEKEE come from the germline V gene (reference sequence).

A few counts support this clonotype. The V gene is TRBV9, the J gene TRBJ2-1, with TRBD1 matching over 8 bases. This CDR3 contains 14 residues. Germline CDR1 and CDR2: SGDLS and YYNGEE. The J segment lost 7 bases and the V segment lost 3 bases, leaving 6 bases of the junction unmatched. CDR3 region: CASSDRTGLNEQFF. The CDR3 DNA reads TGTGCCAGCAGCGACCGGACAGGGTTGAATGAGCAGTTCTTC. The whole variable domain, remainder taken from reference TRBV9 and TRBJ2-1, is DSGVTQTPKHLITATGQRVTLRCSPRSGDLSVYWYQQSLDQGLQFLIQYYNGEERAKGNILERFSAQQFPDLHSELNLSSLELGDSALYFCASSDRTGLNEQFFGPGTRLTVL.

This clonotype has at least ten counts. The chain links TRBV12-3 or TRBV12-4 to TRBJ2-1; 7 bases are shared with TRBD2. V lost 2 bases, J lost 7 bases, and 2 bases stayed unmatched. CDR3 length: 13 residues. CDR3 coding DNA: TGTGCCAGCAGTTTAAATAGCGGGAATGAGCAGTTCTTC. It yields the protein CASSLNSGNEQFF.

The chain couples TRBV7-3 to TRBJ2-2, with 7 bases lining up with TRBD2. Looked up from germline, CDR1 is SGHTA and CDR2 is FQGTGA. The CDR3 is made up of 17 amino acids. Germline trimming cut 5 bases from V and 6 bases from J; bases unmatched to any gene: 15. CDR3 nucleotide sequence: TGTGCCAGCAGCCAAGACGGGGGGAGAGGACGAGCCGGGGAGCTGTTTTTT. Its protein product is CASSQDGGRGRAGELFF.

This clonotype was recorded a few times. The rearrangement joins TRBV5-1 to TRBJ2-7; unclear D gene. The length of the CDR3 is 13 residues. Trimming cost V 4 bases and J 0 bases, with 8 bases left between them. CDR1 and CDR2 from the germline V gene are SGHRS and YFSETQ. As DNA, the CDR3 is TGCGCCAGCAGCGTACCTGCCTCCTACGAGCAGTACTTC. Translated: CASSVPASYEQYF.

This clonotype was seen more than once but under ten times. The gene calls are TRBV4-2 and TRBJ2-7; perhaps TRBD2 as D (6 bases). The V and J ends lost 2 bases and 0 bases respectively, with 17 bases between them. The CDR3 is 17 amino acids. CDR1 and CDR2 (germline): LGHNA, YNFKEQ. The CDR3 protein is CASSQPPFGGNSYEQYF. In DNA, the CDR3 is TGTGCCAGCAGCCAACCGCCCTTCGGGGGTAACTCCTACGAGCAGTACTTC.

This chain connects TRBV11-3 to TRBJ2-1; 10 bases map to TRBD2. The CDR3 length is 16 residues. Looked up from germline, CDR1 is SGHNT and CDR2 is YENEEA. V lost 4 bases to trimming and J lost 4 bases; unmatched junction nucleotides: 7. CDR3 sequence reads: CASSSSWTSGYNEQFF. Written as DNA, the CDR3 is TGTGCCAGCAGCTCGAGTTGGACTAGCGGTTACAATGAGCAGTTCTTC.